The T cell receptor beta chain under discussion was sequenced for a study of OX40 agonist ivuxolimab in advanced cancers. On the study more broadly: Prior anti-PD-1, anti-PD-L1 or anti-CTLA-4 therapy was allowed; 35% to 40% had some. Points from the study as a whole: Still undetermined is the antigen specificity of the expanded peripheral T cells.

Details on this clone: Its antigen is still unknown.

Blood sampling was done at baseline, cycle 4 day 1, and cycle 7 day 1. Trimming cost V 5 bases and J 4 bases, with 12 bases left between them. The CDR3 length is 14 residues. Per the germline V gene, CDR1 is KGHSH and CDR2 is LQKENI. Some clones are missing from TCRdb's copy, which holds only in-frame ones; the method was immunoSEQ multiplex PCR. The sample yields roughly 120,000 clones, about 90% seen once. The chain combines TRBV18 with TRBJ1-3; TRBD1 might be the D (6 bases). Source: CD4+ or CD8+ T cells sorted from blood, taken in a trial of the OX40 agonist ivuxolimab. This clonotype was sampled from an adult with an advanced solid tumor such as melanoma, head and neck, liver or kidney cancer. CDR3 amino acids: CASSSTGIGNTIYF. The CDR3 nucleotides read TGTGCCAGCTCATCAACAGGGATCGGAAACACCATATATTTT.